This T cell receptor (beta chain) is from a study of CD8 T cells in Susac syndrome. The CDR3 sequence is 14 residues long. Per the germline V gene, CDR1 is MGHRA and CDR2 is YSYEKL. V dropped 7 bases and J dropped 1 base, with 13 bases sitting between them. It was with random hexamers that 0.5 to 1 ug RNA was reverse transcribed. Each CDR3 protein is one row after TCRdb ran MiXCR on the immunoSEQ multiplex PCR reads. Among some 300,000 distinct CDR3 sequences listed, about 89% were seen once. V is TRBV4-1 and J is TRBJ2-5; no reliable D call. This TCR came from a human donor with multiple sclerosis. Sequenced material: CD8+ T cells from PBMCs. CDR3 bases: TGCGCCAGCAAGCCCGACACCCTCCAAGAGACCCAGTACTTC. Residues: CASKPDTLQETQYF.